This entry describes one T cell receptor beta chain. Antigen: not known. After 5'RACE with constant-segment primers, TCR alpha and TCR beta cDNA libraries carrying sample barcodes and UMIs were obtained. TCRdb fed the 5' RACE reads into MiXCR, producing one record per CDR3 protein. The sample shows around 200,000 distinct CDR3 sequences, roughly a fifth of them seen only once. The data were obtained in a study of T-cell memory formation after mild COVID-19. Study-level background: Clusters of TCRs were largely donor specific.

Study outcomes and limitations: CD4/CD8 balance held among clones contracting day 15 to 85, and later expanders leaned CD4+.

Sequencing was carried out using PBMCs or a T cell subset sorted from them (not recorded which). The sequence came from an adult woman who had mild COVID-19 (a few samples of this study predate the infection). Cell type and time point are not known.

The chain's CDR3 is CASSPRDRGPYNEQFF. CDR3 coding DNA: TGTGCCAGCAGTCCACGGGACAGGGGACCCTACAATGAGCAGTTCTTC. The chain uses TRBV19 and TRBJ2-1; 10 bases agree with TRBD1. Unmatched junction bases numbered 10, after V lost 9 bases and J lost 2 bases. CDR3 length: 16 amino acids. In germline, CDR1 is LNHDA, CDR2 SQIVND (reference sequence). Full variable domain (remainder filled in from reference TRBV19 and TRBJ2-1): DGGITQSPKYLFRKEGQNVTLSCEQNLNHDAMYWYRQDPGQGLRLIYYSQIVNDFQKGDIAEGYSVSREKKESFPLTVTSAQKNPTAFYLCASSPRDRGPYNEQFFGPGTRLTVL.